This TCR beta chain is drawn from a study of T cells in localized non-small cell lung cancer. Study-level findings and limits: Longer overall survival was associated with a higher density of T cells in the blood. In adjacent lung appeared a median around 56 of the top 100 tumor clones. Without multi-region sequencing, intratumor heterogeneity could not be excluded. Adjacent uninvolved lung had the highest clonality, suggesting focused antigen responses.

This clone is medium-sized by share. The antigen remains undetermined. This CDR3 has 15 amino acids. V was pared by 5 bases and J by 2 bases, with 7 bases of the junction left unmatched. Germline loops: CDR1 SGHNT, CDR2 YENEEA. The data were produced by immunoSEQ multiplex PCR, yet TCRdb's version contains in-frame clones alone and is incomplete. The repertoire holds about 1,300 clones, with around 20% as singletons. This specimen consisted of normal lung tissue next to the tumor, obtained before any cancer treatment. This TCR derives from a woman between 35 and 70 years old with stage I lung adenocarcinoma. The chain couples TRBV11-3 to TRBJ2-7, with 9 bases fitting TRBD1. The CDR3 is CASSTGTGRTYEQYF. DNA for the CDR3: TGTGCCAGCAGCACCGGGACAGGGAGAACCTACGAGCAGTACTTC.